The rows below give T cell receptor beta chains drawn from one sample of a study of blood T cells in healthy people across ages. TCRdb independently ran MiXCR on the 5' RACE reads; one entry per CDR3 protein. The sample consists of about a million distinct CDR3 sequences, 30% to 40% of them appearing once. What was sequenced was blood. The source of these receptors is a man in his late teens or twenties in good health. Each CDR3 is given with its conserved first and last residue. A D gene is named only where the DNA matches it firmly. Clone size, where shown, is once, few, many, or a class for clones that have expanded.

J,V,size,D,CDR3,DNA
TRBJ2-3,TRBV19,NA,NA,CASRGGLSSTDTQYF,TGTGCCAGTAGGGGTGGCCTATCTAGCACAGATACGCAGTATTTT
TRBJ1-5,TRBV6-1,NA,NA,CASQGSGVNQPQHF,TGTGCCAGCCAAGGTTCCGGGGTCAATCAGCCCCAGCATTTT
TRBJ2-3,TRBV21-1,NA,NA,CASSRRTDTGTGTDTQYF,TGTGCCAGCAGCAGACGAACAGATACCGGGACTGGCACAGATACGCAGTATTTT
TRBJ2-7,TRBV20-1,NA,TRBD2,CSARDFSGPEYEQYF,TGCAGTGCTAGAGATTTTAGCGGGCCGGAATACGAGCAGTACTTC
TRBJ2-5,TRBV7-2,NA,TRBD2,CASSLLAGRPFQETRYF,TGTGCCAGCAGCTTATTAGCGGGGCGCCCTTTCCAAGAGACCCGGTACTTC
TRBJ2-2,TRBV29-1,NA,NA,CSVTGHTGELFF,TGCAGCGTAACAGGGCACACCGGGGAGCTGTTTTTT
TRBJ1-2,TRBV7-9,NA,NA,CASGFTVAYGYTF,TGTGCCAGCGGCTTTACAGTGGCCTATGGCTACACCTTC
TRBJ2-3,TRBV20-1,NA,NA,CSAPGQLSTDTQYF,TGCAGTGCCCCCGGACAGTTAAGCACAGATACGCAGTATTTT
TRBJ2-7,TRBV5-1,NA,TRBD1,CASYGRGQNEQYF,TGCGCCAGCTACGGCAGGGGGCAGAACGAGCAGTACTTC
TRBJ1-3,TRBV10-3,NA,NA,CAISESVSARNTIYF,TGTGCCATCAGTGAGTCGGTGTCGGCCCGAAACACCATATATTTT
TRBJ1-6,TRBV4-1,NA,NA,CASSQDTSSPLHF,TGCGCCAGCAGCCAAGATACAAGCTCACCCCTCCACTTT
TRBJ2-1,TRBV4-2,NA,TRBD1,CASSLTPRDRGGNEQFF,TGTGCCAGCAGCCTGACTCCCCGGGACAGGGGGGGGAATGAGCAGTTCTTC
TRBJ1-6,TRBV6-5,NA,NA,CASSPRGAGLPLHF,TGTGCCAGCAGTCCGCGCGGTGCCGGTTTGCCCCTCCACTTT
TRBJ1-1,TRBV25-1,few,NA,CASSGWNTEAFF,TGTGCCAGCAGTGGGTGGAACACTGAAGCTTTCTTT
TRBJ2-7,TRBV12-3/TRBV12-4,NA,NA,CASRPTGITIEQYF,TGTGCCAGCAGGCCGACAGGAATAACGATAGAACAGTACTTC
TRBJ2-3,TRBV5-6,NA,NA,CASSPLFPERPITDTQYF,TGTGCCAGCAGCCCCCTTTTCCCTGAGAGGCCAATCACAGATACGCAGTATTTT
TRBJ2-5,TRBV6-6,few,NA,CASSTSFRETQYF,TGTGCCAGCAGTACTAGCTTCCGGGAGACCCAGTACTTC
TRBJ2-5,TRBV29-1,few,NA,CSVGTGHSGETQYF,TGCAGCGTTGGAACGGGACACTCAGGGGAGACCCAGTACTTC
TRBJ1-5,TRBV28,few,TRBD1,CASDTGANSNQPQHF,TGTGCCAGCGACACAGGGGCAAATAGCAATCAGCCCCAGCATTTT
TRBJ2-3,TRBV7-2,many,TRBD2,CASSTDLLAGHSYSTDTQYF,TGTGCCAGCAGCACCGATCTACTAGCGGGGCATAGCTATAGCACAGATACGCAGTATTTT
TRBJ1-2,TRBV5-1,many,NA,CASRTTVDYGYTF,TGCGCCAGCCGCACGACAGTTGACTATGGCTACACCTTC
TRBJ1-4,TRBV7-2,few,NA,CASSRAGPSNEKLFF,TGTGCCAGCAGCCGAGCAGGGCCTTCTAATGAAAAACTGTTTTTT
TRBJ2-1,TRBV20-1,NA,TRBD2,CSHRLAGPNEQFF,TGCAGTCACAGACTAGCGGGTCCCAACGAGCAGTTCTTC
TRBJ2-2,TRBV12-3/TRBV12-4,NA,NA,CATGLSTGELFF,TGTGCCACCGGGTTGAGCACCGGGGAGCTGTTTTTT
TRBJ1-2,TRBV20-1,NA,NA,CSARGNGEHYGYTF,TGCAGTGCTAGAGGAAACGGGGAGCACTATGGCTACACCTTC
TRBJ1-2,TRBV6-5,NA,TRBD1,CASRTPDRDYGYTF,TGTGCCAGCAGAACTCCGGACAGGGACTATGGCTACACCTTC
TRBJ1-2,TRBV6-2/TRBV6-3,NA,NA,CASSYTHRESNYGYTF,TGTGCCAGCAGTTACACGCACAGGGAGTCTAACTATGGCTACACCTTC
TRBJ2-2,TRBV4-1,NA,TRBD2,CASSQYLTSGNTGELFF,TGCGCCAGCAGCCAATACCTGACTAGCGGGAACACCGGGGAGCTGTTTTTT
TRBJ2-3,TRBV3-1,NA,TRBD2,CASSRLLAGPDTQYF,TGTGCCAGCAGCCGGTTACTAGCGGGCCCAGATACGCAGTATTTT
TRBJ2-7,TRBV7-2,NA,NA,CASSLAGDNSYEQYF,TGTGCCAGCAGCTTAGCCGGGGACAATTCCTACGAGCAGTACTTC
TRBJ1-4,TRBV5-8,NA,NA,CASSLTGSDDEKLFF,TGTGCCAGCAGCTTGACCGGATCAGACGATGAAAAACTGTTTTTT
TRBJ2-7,TRBV10-3,NA,TRBD1,CATTPGQGAYEQYF,TGTGCCACTACCCCGGGACAGGGGGCCTACGAGCAGTACTTC